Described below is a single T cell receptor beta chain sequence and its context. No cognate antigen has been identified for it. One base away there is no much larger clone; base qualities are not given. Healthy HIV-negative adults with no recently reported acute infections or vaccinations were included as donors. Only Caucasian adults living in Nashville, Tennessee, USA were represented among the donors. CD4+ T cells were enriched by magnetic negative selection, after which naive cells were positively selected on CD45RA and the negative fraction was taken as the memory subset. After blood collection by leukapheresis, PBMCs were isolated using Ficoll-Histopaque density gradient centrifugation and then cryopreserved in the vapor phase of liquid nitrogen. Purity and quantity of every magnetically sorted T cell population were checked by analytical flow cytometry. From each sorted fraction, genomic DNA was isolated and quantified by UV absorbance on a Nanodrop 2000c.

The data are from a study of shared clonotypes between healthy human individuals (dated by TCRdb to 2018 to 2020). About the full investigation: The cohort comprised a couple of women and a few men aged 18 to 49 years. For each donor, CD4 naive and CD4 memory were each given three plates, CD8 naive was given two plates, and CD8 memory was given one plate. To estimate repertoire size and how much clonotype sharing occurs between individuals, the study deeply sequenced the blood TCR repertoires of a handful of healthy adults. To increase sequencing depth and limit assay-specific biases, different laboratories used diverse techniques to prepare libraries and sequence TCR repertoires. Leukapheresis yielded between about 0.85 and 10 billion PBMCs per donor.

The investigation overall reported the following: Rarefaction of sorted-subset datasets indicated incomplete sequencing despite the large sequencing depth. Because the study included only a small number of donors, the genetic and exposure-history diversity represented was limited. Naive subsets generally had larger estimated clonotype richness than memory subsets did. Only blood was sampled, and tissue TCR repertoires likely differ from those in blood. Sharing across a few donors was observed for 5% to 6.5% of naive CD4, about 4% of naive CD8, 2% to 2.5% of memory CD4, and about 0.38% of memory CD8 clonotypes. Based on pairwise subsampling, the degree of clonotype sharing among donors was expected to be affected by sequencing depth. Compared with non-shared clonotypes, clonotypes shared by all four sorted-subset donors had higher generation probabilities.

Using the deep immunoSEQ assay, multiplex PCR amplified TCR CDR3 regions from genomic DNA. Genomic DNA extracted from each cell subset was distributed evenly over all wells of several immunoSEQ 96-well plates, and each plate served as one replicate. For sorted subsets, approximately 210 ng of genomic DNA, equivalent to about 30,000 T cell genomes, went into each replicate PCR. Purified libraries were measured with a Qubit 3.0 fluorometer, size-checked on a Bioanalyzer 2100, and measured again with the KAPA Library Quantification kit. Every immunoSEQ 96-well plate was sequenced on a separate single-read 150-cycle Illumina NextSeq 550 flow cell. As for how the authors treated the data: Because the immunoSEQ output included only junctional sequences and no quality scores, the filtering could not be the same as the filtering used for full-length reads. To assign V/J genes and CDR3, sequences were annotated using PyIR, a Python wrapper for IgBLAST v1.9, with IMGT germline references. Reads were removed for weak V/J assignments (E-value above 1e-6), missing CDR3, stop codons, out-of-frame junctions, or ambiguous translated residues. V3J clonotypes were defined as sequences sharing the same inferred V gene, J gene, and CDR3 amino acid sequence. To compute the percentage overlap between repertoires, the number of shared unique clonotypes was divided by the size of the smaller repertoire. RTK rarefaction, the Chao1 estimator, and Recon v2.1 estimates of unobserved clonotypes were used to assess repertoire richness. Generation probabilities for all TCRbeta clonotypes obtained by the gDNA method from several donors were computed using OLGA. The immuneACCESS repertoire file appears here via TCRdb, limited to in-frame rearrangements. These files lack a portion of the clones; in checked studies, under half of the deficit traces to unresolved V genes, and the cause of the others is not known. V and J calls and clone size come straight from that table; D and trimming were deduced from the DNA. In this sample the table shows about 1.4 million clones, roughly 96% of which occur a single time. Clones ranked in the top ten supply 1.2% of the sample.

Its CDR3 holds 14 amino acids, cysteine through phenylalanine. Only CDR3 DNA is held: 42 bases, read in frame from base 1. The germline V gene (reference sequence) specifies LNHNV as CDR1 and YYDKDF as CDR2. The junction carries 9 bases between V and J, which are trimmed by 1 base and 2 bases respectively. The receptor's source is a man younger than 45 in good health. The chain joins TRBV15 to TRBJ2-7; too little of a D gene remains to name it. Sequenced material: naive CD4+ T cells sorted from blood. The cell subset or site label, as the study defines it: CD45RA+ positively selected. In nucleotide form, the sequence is TGTGCCACCAGCAGAGGTGGGGTACCCTACGAGCAGTACTTC. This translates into CATSRGGVPYEQYF.